The TCR beta chain under discussion was sequenced for a study of blood T cell repertoires in COVID-19. Study summary: Some COVID-19 samples were acute and others convalescent; all came from the United States, Italy and Spain.

This clone was seen at least ten times. Trimming at V came to 3 bases and at J to 7 bases, leaving 10 bases not matched to a gene. Germline V gives CDR1 LNHDA, CDR2 SQIVND (reference sequence). CDR3 size: 16 residues. Authors' data handling: Amplification of reference gene primers provided the estimated nucleated cell counts. TCRdb keeps only in-frame clones here, not all; method: immunoSEQ multiplex PCR. That table supplies the V and J calls and clone size; D and trimming were determined from the DNA. The repertoire holds about 130,000 clones, with about 85% as singletons. The TCR was taken from an elderly man with active or convalescent COVID-19. The sample consisted of peripheral blood. The chain combines TRBV19 with TRBJ2-2; 8 bases are a match to TRBD2. CDR3: CASSMRREGLGGELFF. The CDR3 DNA sequence: TGTGCCAGTAGTATGCGTCGGGAGGGATTGGGCGGGGAGCTGTTTTTT.